This is a list of T cell receptor beta chains from one sample in a study of control samples from healthy donors and cancer patients. TCRdb's table, derived via immunoSEQ multiplex PCR, lists solely in-frame clones and lacks some. The sample data list roughly 190,000 clones. Sample: blood. These receptors were obtained from a woman younger than 45 in good health. CDR3s include the opening cysteine and the closing phenylalanine or tryptophan. The order of the fields is V gene, J gene, CDR3 protein.

>TRBV25-1|TRBJ2-1
CASSDSGLAGPYNEQFF
>TRBV28|TRBJ1-2
CASSPRDRVRLGYTF
>TRBV18|TRBJ2-7
CASSPEGYEQYF
>TRBV11-2|TRBJ1-2
CASSPVKKGTGYGYTF
>TRBV7-2|TRBJ1-1
CASSFSLATEAFF
>TRBV5-1|TRBJ1-4
CASSGGTGKTEKLFF
>TRBV7-8|TRBJ2-7
CASSFDSYSEQYF
>TRBV30|TRBJ1-4
CACGRAVHNEKLFF
>TRBV4-3|TRBJ1-2
CASRLDRGQGATYGYTF
>TRBV9|TRBJ1-5
CASSPGQGNQPQHF
>TRBV30|TRBJ2-7
CAWNSGWANEQYF
>TRBV10-2|TRBJ1-2
CASSGRDRANYGYTF
>TRBV5-1|TRBJ1-2
CASSLGTANYGYTF
>TRBV7-2|TRBJ1-4
CASSGRDRGLANEKLFF
>TRBV5-6|TRBJ1-1
CASSPLQGWSTEAFF
>TRBV12-3/TRBV12-4|TRBJ1-1
CASSPRDDTEAFF
>TRBV30|TRBJ1-6
CAWSTFTESPLHF
>TRBV28|TRBJ2-5
CASDKIDRVGGETQYF
>TRBV29-1|TRBJ2-1
CSVTRVQEQFF
>TRBV5-1|TRBJ1-1
CASSSRGGGPEAFF
>TRBV11-2|TRBJ2-2
CASSLHAGTGGTGELFF
>TRBV24-1|TRBJ2-7
CATSDSPGQGSFHEQYF
>TRBV4-1|TRBJ1-5
CASSQGQGRGTWNNQPQHF
>TRBV27|TRBJ1-4
CASSPLDSLNEKLFF
>TRBV7-2|TRBJ2-5
CASSLRVGGAQTQYF
>TRBV28|TRBJ1-2
CASSSQGGDTF
>TRBV3-1/TRBV3-2|TRBJ1-1
CASSDSDIRRDTEAFF
>TRBV2|TRBJ1-2
CASKLQGPYGYTF
>TRBV7-6|TRBJ2-5
CASSPLAGPEGAQYF
>TRBV27|TRBJ2-2
CASSLNRELFF
>TRBV28|TRBJ2-3
CASPPGGWRGGPDTQYF
>TRBV2|TRBJ1-2
CASRDRQGPNYGYTF
>TRBV10-3|TRBJ2-1
CAIQTTNSNEQFF
>TRBV14|TRBJ1-1
CASSQAQNTEAFF
>TRBV12-3/TRBV12-4|TRBJ2-7
CASSLFGPGEQYF
>TRBV12-3/TRBV12-4|TRBJ1-1
CASSFGQGKAFF
>TRBV7-9|TRBJ2-4
CASSLGAGGTKNIQYF
>TRBV4-3|TRBJ2-7
CASSQDGTGTYEQYF
>TRBV6-4|TRBJ2-3
CASSDSGGGTDTQYF
>TRBV14|TRBJ1-6
CASSQGRTHSYNSPLHF
>TRBV27|TRBJ2-1
CASSSGPGQGKGEQFF
>TRBV11-2|TRBJ2-2
CASSLLAGALAGELFF